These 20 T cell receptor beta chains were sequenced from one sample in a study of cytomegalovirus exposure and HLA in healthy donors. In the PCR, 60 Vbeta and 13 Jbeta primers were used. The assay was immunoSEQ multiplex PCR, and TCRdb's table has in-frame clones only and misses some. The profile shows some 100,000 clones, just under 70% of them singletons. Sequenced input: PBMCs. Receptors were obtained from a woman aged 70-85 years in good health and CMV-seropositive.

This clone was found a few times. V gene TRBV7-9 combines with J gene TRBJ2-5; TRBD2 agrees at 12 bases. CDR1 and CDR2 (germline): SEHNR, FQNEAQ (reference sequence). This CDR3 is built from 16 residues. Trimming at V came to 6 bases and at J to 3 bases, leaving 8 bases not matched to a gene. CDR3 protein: CASSLAASGGEETQYF. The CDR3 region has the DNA TGTGCCAGCAGTCTAGCGGCTAGCGGGGGGGAAGAGACCCAGTACTTC.

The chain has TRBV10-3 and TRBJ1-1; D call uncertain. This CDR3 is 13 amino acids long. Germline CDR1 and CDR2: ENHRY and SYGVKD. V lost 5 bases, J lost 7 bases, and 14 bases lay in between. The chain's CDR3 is CAISPGPEGEAFF. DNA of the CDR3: TGTGCCATCAGTCCGGGTCCAGAGGGTGAAGCTTTCTTT.

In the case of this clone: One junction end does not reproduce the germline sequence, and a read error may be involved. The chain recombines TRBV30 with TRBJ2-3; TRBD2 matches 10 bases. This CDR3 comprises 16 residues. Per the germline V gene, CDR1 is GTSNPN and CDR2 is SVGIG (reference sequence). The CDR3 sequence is CAWNPPWASGGDPVDF. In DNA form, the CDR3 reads TGTGCCTGGAACCCGCCTTGGGCTAGCGGGGGTGACCCGGTGGATTTT.

The CDR3 here is CASSYSNRGTEAFF. The CDR3 nucleotides are TGTGCCAGCAGTTACTCGAATCGAGGGACTGAAGCTTTCTTT. This chain joins TRBV6-5 and TRBJ1-1; D is undetermined. Trimming pared 0 bases from V and 5 bases from J, leaving 10 bases between. Germline lookup yields CDR1 MNHEY and CDR2 SVGAGI. CDR3 length: 14 residues.

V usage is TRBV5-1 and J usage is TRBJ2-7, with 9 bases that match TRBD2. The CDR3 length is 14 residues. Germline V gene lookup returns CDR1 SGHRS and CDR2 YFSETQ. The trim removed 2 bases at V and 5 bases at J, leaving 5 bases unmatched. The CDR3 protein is CASSLDASGNEQYF. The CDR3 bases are TGCGCCAGCAGCTTAGACGCTAGCGGGAACGAGCAGTACTTC. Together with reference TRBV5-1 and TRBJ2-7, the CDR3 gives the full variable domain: KAGVTQTPRYLIKTRGQQVTLSCSPISGHRSVSWYQQTPGQGLQFLFEYFSETQRNKGNFPGRFSGRQFSNSRSEMNVSTLELGDSALYLCASSLDASGNEQYFGPGTRLTVT.

CDR3 amino acids: CAIGVGTEAFF. CDR3 coding DNA: TGTGCCATCGGAGTAGGAACTGAAGCTTTCTTT. The chain carries TRBV10-3 and TRBJ1-1, with unresolved D. The CDR3 runs 11 residues. Per germline, CDR1 ENHRY and CDR2 SYGVKD. Trimming shortened V by 8 bases and J by 5 bases, and 9 bases separated the two germline ends.

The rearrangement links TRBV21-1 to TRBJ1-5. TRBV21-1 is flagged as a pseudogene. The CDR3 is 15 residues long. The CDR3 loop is CASSKKPCPGQPQHF. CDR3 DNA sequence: TGTGCCAGCAGCAAAAAACCCTGCCCGGGTCAGCCCCAGCATTTT.

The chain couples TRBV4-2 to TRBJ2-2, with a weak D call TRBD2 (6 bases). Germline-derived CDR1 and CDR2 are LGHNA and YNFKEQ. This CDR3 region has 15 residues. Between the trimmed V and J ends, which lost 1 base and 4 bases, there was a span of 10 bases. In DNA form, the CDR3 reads TGTGCCAGCAGCCAAGGGAGGGAGGTCACCGGGGAGCTGTTTTTT. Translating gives CASSQGREVTGELFF.

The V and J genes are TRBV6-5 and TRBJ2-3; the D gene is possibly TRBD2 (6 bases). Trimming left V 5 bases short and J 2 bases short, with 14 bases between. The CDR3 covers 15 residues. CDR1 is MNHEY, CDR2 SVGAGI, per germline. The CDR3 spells CASSTQGLHTDTQYF. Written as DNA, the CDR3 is TGTGCCAGCAGTACCCAGGGACTCCACACAGATACGCAGTATTTT.

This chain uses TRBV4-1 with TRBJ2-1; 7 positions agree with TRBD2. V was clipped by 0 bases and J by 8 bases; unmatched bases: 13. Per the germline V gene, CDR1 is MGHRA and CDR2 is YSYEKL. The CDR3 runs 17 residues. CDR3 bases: TGCGCCAGCAGCCAAGACCGAGCCTGGGGGGGAATCGATGAGCAGTTCTTC. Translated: CASSQDRAWGGIDEQFF.

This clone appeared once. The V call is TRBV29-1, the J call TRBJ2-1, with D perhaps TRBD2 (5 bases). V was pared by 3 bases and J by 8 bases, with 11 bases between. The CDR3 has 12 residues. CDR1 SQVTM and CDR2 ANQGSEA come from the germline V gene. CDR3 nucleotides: TGCAGCGTTGAGTTTCCGCGGGATGAGCAGTTCTTC. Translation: CSVEFPRDEQFF.

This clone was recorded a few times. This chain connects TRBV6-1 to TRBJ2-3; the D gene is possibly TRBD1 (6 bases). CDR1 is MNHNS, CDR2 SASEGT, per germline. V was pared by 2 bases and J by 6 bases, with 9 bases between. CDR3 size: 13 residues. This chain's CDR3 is CASSEWGQDTQYF. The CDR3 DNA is TGTGCCAGCAGTGAATGGGGGCAGGATACGCAGTATTTT.

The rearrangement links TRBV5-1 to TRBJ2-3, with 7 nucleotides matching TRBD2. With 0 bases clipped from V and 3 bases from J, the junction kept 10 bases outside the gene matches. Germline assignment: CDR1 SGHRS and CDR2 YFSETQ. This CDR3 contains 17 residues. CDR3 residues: CASSLGYRDYSTDTQYF. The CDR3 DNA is TGCGCCAGCAGCTTGGGTTACCGGGACTACTCAACAGATACGCAGTATTTT. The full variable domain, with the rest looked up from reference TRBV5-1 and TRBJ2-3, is KAGVTQTPRYLIKTRGQQVTLSCSPISGHRSVSWYQQTPGQGLQFLFEYFSETQRNKGNFPGRFSGRQFSNSRSEMNVSTLELGDSALYLCASSLGYRDYSTDTQYFGPGTRLTVL.

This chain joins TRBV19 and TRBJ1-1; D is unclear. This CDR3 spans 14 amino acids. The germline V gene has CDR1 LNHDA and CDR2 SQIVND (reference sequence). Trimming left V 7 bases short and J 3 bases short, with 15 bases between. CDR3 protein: CASNGRRTHTEAFF. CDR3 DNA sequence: TGTGCCAGTAATGGCAGGAGGACGCACACTGAAGCTTTCTTT.

The CDR3 here is CASSTTPTGQGTGQPQHF. CDR3 DNA sequence: TGTGCCAGTAGTACAACCCCCACTGGACAGGGGACGGGACAGCCCCAGCATTTT. The rearrangement joins TRBV19 to TRBJ1-5; TRBD1 matches at 9 bases. Germline V gene data show CDR1 as LNHDA and CDR2 as SQIVND (reference sequence). The length of the CDR3 is 18 residues. J gave up 7 bases and V 4 bases, and 17 bases lay outside the gene matches.

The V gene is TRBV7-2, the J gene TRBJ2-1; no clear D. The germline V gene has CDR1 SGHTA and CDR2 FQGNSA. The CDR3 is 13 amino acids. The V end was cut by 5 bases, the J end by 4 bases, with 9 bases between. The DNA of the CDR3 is TGTGCCAGCAGCCAGGAAGTGTACAATGAGCAGTTCTTC. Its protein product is CASSQEVYNEQFF.

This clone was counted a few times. CDR3 coding DNA: TGTGCCAGCAGCTCTAACAGGGGAAGAACTGAAGCTTTCTTT. Translating gives CASSSNRGRTEAFF. The chain carries TRBV7-2 and TRBJ1-1, with 7 nucleotides matching TRBD1. V trimming: 4 bases; J trimming: 5 bases; junction bases outside the gene matches: 7. Germline V gene data show CDR1 as SGHTA and CDR2 as FQGNSA. CDR3 length equals 14 residues.

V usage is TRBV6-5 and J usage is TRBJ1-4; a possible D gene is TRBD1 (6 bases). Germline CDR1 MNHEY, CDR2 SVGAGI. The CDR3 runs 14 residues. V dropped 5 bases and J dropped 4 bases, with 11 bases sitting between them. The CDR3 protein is CASSPDRLNEKLFF. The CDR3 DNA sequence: TGTGCCAGCAGTCCGGACAGACTTAATGAAAAACTGTTTTTT.

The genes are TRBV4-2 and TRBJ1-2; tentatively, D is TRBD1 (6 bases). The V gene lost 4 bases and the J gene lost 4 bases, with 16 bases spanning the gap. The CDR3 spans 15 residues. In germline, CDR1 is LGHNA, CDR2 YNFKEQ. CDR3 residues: CASSPGQLGPYGYTF. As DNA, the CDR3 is TGTGCCAGCAGCCCGGGACAACTCGGACCCTATGGCTACACCTTC.

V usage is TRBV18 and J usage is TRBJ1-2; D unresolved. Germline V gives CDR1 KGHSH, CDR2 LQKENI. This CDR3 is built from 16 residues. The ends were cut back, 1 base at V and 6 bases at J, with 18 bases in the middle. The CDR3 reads CASSPRAGGELHGYTF. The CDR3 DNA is TGTGCCAGCTCACCACGCGCAGGCGGGGAACTGCATGGCTACACCTTC.